These T cell receptor beta chains were read from a single sample in a study of vaccination and CD4 T cells after COVID-19. One entry per CDR3 protein, called by TCRdb with MiXCR from the PCR reads. This table holds about 15,000 distinct CDR3 sequences, 66% found once. The sequenced sample was CD4+ T cells from blood, obtained after SARS-CoV-2 vaccination. These receptors were taken from a human donor who had recovered from COVID-19. Both conserved end residues are trimmed from each CDR3.

>12|TRBV6-2/TRBV6-3|TRBJ1-5
ASSAKYSNQPQH
>10|TRBV7-2|TRBJ2-3
ASSLPADTQY
>12|TRBV7-2|TRBJ1-5
ASSLQGFNQPQH
>13|TRBV7-3|TRBJ1-4
ASSPKQGPGEKLF
>14|TRBV7-2|TRBJ2-1
ASSLATSATYNGQF
>12|TRBV12-3/TRBV12-4|TRBJ2-3
ASRAEASTDTQY
>14|TRBV28|TRBJ2-1
ASSSPRSPLHNEQF
>11|TRBV9|TRBJ2-5
ASSKRTQETQY
>13|TRBV7-6|TRBJ2-2
ASSLQRTNTGELF
>14|TRBV7-2|TRBJ1-1
ASSPEPDRVRTEAF